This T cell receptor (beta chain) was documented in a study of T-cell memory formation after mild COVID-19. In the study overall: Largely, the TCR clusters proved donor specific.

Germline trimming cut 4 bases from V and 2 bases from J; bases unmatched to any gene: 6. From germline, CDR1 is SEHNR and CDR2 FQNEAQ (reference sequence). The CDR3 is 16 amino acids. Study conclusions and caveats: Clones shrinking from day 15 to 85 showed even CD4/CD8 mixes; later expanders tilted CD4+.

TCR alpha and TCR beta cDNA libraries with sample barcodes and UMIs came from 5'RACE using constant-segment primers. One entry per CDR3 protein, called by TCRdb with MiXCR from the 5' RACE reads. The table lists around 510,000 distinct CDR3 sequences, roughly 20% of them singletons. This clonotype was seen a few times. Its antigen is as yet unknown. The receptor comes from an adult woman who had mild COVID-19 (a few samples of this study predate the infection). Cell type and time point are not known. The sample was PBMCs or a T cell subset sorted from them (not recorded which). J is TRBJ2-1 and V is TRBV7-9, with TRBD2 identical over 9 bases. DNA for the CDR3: TGTGCCAGCAGCTATGCGGGGGGGATACCCTACAATGAGCAGTTCTTC. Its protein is CASSYAGGIPYNEQFF.